Below, 30 T cell receptor beta chains from the same sample are listed, as sequenced in a study of blood T cells in healthy people across ages. A second about 6 to 11 cycle PCR used barcoded and J-beta primers. TCRdb re-called the 5' RACE reads with MiXCR, one entry per CDR3 protein. Of 600,000 or so distinct CDR3 sequences listed, roughly 21% were seen once; the top ten hold approximately 3.6%. The sequencing sample was made of blood. These receptor sequences come from a man in his 70s in good health.

This clonotype was seen only a few times. A much larger clone is a single base away; this may be a read error. The V and J genes are TRBV2 and TRBJ2-1; TRBD2 is a possible D gene (6 bases). Germline V gene sequence: CDR1 SNHLY, CDR2 FYNNEI. V lost 4 bases and J 4 bases, leaving 17 bases between the germline ends. This CDR3 has 16 residues. The CDR3 loop is CASSAAAGPHYNEQFF. DNA for the CDR3: TGTGCCAGCAGTGCAGCGGCGGGACCACATTACAATGAGCAGTTCTTC.

The V call is TRBV6-1, the J call TRBJ2-7, with 8 bases fitting TRBD2. CDR3 size: 14 residues. With V trimmed by 4 bases and J by 4 bases, 6 bases remained unmatched. Germline V lookup: CDR1 MNHNS, CDR2 SASEGT. The CDR3, as DNA: TGTGCCAGCAGTGGGGTAGCGGGATCTTACGAGCAGTACTTC. Encoded protein: CASSGVAGSYEQYF.

This chain joins TRBV20-1 and TRBJ2-3; 7 nucleotides match TRBD2. The CDR3 covers 15 residues. Germline V gene sequence: CDR1 DFQATT, CDR2 SNEGSKA (reference sequence). V lost 0 bases and J lost 2; bases outside the gene matches: 5. CDR3 in DNA: TGCAGTGCTAGAGATGGCGGGGGTCCCACAGATACGCAGTATTTT. Translating it yields CSARDGGGPTDTQYF.

This clonotype has a count of ten or more. The gene calls are TRBV29-1 and TRBJ2-4; D ambiguous. The CDR3 runs to 16 residues. Looked up from germline, CDR1 is SQVTM and CDR2 is ANQGSEA. Trimming shortened V by 3 bases and J by 3 bases, and 18 bases separated the two germline ends. This CDR3 is CSVEAIPNQDKNIQYF. The CDR3 bases are TGCAGCGTTGAGGCGATCCCTAATCAGGACAAAAACATTCAGTACTTC.

The chain uses TRBV6-1 and TRBJ2-3; the D is unclear. Germline CDR1 and CDR2: MNHNS and SASEGT. This CDR3 comprises 13 residues. Trimming shortened V by 3 bases and J by 2 bases, and 6 bases separated the two germline ends. CDR3 protein: CASSDQITDTQYF. The CDR3 DNA reads TGTGCCAGCAGTGACCAGATCACAGATACGCAGTATTTT.

This clonotype turned up a few times. V gene TRBV28 combines with J gene TRBJ2-7; 10 bases line up with TRBD1. V lost 4 bases to trimming and J lost 1 base; unmatched junction nucleotides: 4. CDR1 and CDR2 from the germline V gene are MDHEN and SYDVKM. This CDR3 has 15 residues. This CDR3 is CASSSLGQGSYEQYF. CDR3 sequence (DNA): TGTGCCAGCAGTTCCTTGGGACAGGGGTCCTACGAGCAGTACTTC. Looking up the rest from reference TRBV28 and TRBJ2-7 gives the full variable domain: DVKVTQSSRYLVKRTGEKVFLECVQDMDHENMFWYRQDPGLGLRLIYFSYDVKMKEKGDIPEGYSVSREKKERFSLILESASTNQTSMYLCASSSLGQGSYEQYFGPGTRLTVT.

The rearrangement uses TRBV7-2 and TRBJ2-3, with D perhaps assigned TRBD1 or TRBD2 (6 bases each). Between the trimmed V and J ends, which lost 2 bases and 3 bases, there was a span of 12 bases. In germline, CDR1 is SGHTA, CDR2 FQGNSA. The CDR3 is made up of 15 amino acids. The CDR3 loop is CASSLRRGPTDTQYF. Here the CDR3 DNA reads TGTGCCAGCAGCTTACGCCGGGGGCCAACAGATACGCAGTATTTT.

This clonotype has more than one count but fewer than ten. The genes are TRBV9 and TRBJ2-4; the D call may be TRBD1 or TRBD2 (5 bases each). Germline V lookup: CDR1 SGDLS, CDR2 YYNGEE. Trimming pared 0 bases from V and 3 bases from J, leaving 19 bases between. CDR3 length: 18 residues. CDR3 DNA sequence: TGTGCCAGCAGCGTAGGATTCGGTCTGGGGACGGGCAAAAACATTCAGTACTTC. It translates to CASSVGFGLGTGKNIQYF. Full variable domain (missing parts from reference TRBV9 and TRBJ2-4): DSGVTQTPKHLITATGQRVTLRCSPRSGDLSVYWYQQSLDQGLQFLIQYYNGEERAKGNILERFSAQQFPDLHSELNLSSLELGDSALYFCASSVGFGLGTGKNIQYFGAGTRLSVL.

This clonotype was detected a few times. The junction departs from germline at one end; a sequencing error may be responsible. The V and J genes are TRBV6-1 and TRBJ2-5; 8 bases are shared with TRBD1. The end of the DNA is better explained by TRBJ2-1, so the J call may be wrong. The CDR3 runs to 16 residues. From germline, CDR1 is MNHNS and CDR2 SASEGT. CDR3 bases: TGTGCCACCAAGGACAGGGCAGGGCTTACCTACAATGGGCAGTTCTTC. Protein sequence: CATKDRAGLTYNGQFF.

The table lists this clonotype with a few counts. The chain has TRBV3-1 and TRBJ1-5; 8 bases line up with TRBD1. The V gene's germline CDR1 is LGHDT and CDR2 YNNKEL (reference sequence). V shed 4 bases and J 7 bases; nucleotides not matched to a gene: 9. CDR3 length equals 15 residues. The CDR3 nucleotides are TGTGCCAGCAGCCCCGGGACAGGACTGGGGCAGCCCCAGCATTTT. Translation: CASSPGTGLGQPQHF.

The chain employs TRBV12-3 or TRBV12-4 and TRBJ2-1, with a possible D match to TRBD2 (7 bases). The V and J ends lost 4 bases and 6 bases respectively, with 16 bases between them. CDR3 length: 15 residues. CDR3 region: CASSSPTRGANEQFF. In DNA form, the CDR3 reads TGTGCCAGCAGTTCCCCCACCCGGGGGGCCAATGAGCAGTTCTTC.

J is TRBJ2-5 and V is TRBV2; D is ambiguous. The CDR3 is made up of 14 amino acids. With 1 base removed from V and 1 base from J, the gap between germline ends came to 7 bases. CDR1 SNHLY and CDR2 FYNNEI come from the germline V gene. The chain's CDR3 is CASSEGKLQETQYF. The CDR3 nucleotides are TGTGCCAGCAGTGAAGGAAAGCTCCAAGAGACCCAGTACTTC.

This rearrangement joins TRBV6-5 to TRBJ2-1, with D perhaps TRBD2 (5 bases). This CDR3 has 17 residues. The germline V gene has CDR1 MNHEY and CDR2 SVGAGI. The V and J ends lost 0 bases and 0 bases respectively, with 12 bases between them. As DNA, the CDR3 is TGTGCCAGCAGTTACTCGACGGGGAGAGGCTCCTACAATGAGCAGTTCTTC. It translates to CASSYSTGRGSYNEQFF.

The CDR3 DNA reads TGCGCCAGCAGCCAAGAGATAGGGACAGGGACCTACGAGCAGTACTTC. This sequence encodes CASSQEIGTGTYEQYF. The chain is built from TRBV4-1 and TRBJ2-7; 9 bases are shared with TRBD1. The germline CDR1 and CDR2 sequences are MGHRA and YSYEKL. This CDR3 has 16 residues. Trimming at V came to 0 bases and at J to 2 bases, leaving 5 bases not matched to a gene.

Remarks on this clonotype: Compared with germline, one end of the junction differs, possibly owing to a read error. The V call is TRBV19, the J call TRBJ2-1; 7 nucleotides align to TRBD2. CDR3 length equals 15 residues. Looked up from germline, CDR1 is LNHDA and CDR2 is SQIVND (reference sequence). The CDR3 loop reads CTSSSPGGSYNEQFF. In nucleotides, the CDR3 is TGTACCAGTAGTAGCCCGGGGGGCTCCTACAATGAGCAGTTCTTC. Together with reference TRBV19 and TRBJ2-1, the CDR3 gives the full variable domain: DGGITQSPKYLFRKEGQNVTLSCEQNLNHDAMYWYRQDPGQGLRLIYYSQIVNDFQKGDIAEGYSVSREKKESFPLTVTSAQKNPTAFYLCTSSSPGGSYNEQFFGPGTRLTVL.

This clonotype was seen more than once but under ten times. The rearrangement uses TRBV20-1 and TRBJ2-3; TRBD2 might be the D (5 bases). The CDR3 loop spans 14 amino acids. Trimming stripped 4 bases from V and 3 bases from J, with 14 bases between. The germline V gene encodes CDR1 DFQATT and CDR2 SNEGSKA (reference sequence). DNA for the CDR3: TGCAGTGCTACCCCGGAGGATCGGACAGATACGCAGTATTTT. The encoded protein is CSATPEDRTDTQYF.

This clonotype showed up just a few times. V gene TRBV5-1 combines with J gene TRBJ2-5; TRBD2 matches 10 bases. V lost 7 bases, J lost 4 bases, and 25 bases stayed unmatched. The germline V gene encodes CDR1 SGHRS and CDR2 YFSETQ. The CDR3 spans 20 residues. This chain's CDR3 is CASGSPHASGSMDLGETQYF. CDR3 DNA: TGCGCCAGCGGCTCGCCTCATGCTAGCGGGAGTATGGATTTAGGAGAGACCCAGTACTTC.

This rearrangement joins TRBV6-1 to TRBJ1-5; possible D gene TRBD1, 5 bases. The germline V gene encodes CDR1 MNHNS and CDR2 SASEGT. V lost 4 bases and J lost 7, with 14 bases in between. This CDR3 is 14 amino acids long. CDR3 sequence: CASSAGFDRQPQHF. The CDR3 DNA reads as TGTGCCAGCAGTGCAGGGTTTGATAGACAGCCCCAGCATTTT.

V gene TRBV5-5 combines with J gene TRBJ2-1; 9 nucleotides align to TRBD2. CDR1 SGHKS and CDR2 YYEKEE come from the germline V gene (reference sequence). CDR3 length: 15 residues. Unmatched junction bases numbered 8, after V lost 2 bases and J lost 8 bases. CDR3: CASSLLAGSYHEQFF. As DNA, the CDR3 is TGTGCCAGCAGCTTACTAGCGGGCTCTTACCATGAGCAGTTCTTC.

The CDR3 sequence is CASSSQGPGNIQYF. In DNA, the CDR3 is TGTGCCAGCAGCTCCCAGGGCCCCGGCAACATTCAGTACTTC. This chain joins TRBV2 and TRBJ2-4, with D maybe TRBD1 (5 bases). The length of the CDR3 is 14 residues. Trimming took off 6 bases at V and 7 bases at J, with 16 bases between the two ends. Germline V lookup: CDR1 SNHLY, CDR2 FYNNEI.

This clonotype showed up just a few times. This chain connects TRBV12-3 or TRBV12-4 to TRBJ1-6; tentative D call: TRBD1 (5 bases). The V end lost 1 base, the J end lost 10 bases, and 14 bases lay between the germline ends. The CDR3 is 15 residues long. In DNA, the CDR3 is TGTGCCAGCAGTTTAGACGGACAAGTGGGCTCACCCCTCCACTTT. This gives the protein CASSLDGQVGSPLHF.

This clonotype was observed a handful of times. The chain has TRBV14 and TRBJ2-1, with TRBD1 matching 7 bases. Near its end, the DNA agrees better with TRBJ2-7, so the J call may be wrong. The CDR3 covers 17 residues. CDR1 and CDR2 from the germline V gene are SGHDN and FVKESK. The CDR3 protein is CASSPSPSDRFSYEQYF. For the CDR3, the DNA is TGTGCCAGCAGCCCATCTCCGTCGGACAGGTTCTCCTACGAGCAGTACTTC.

This clonotype has ten or more counts. This rearrangement joins TRBV28 to TRBJ2-1; D is perhaps TRBD2 (7 bases). This CDR3 region has 16 residues. Germline-derived CDR1 and CDR2 are MDHEN and SYDVKM. Trimming removed 1 base from V and 4 bases from J, with 14 bases in between. In nucleotides, the CDR3 is TGTGCCAGCAGTTTATCTGGGGAGGGGGGGTACAATGAGCAGTTCTTC. This gives the protein CASSLSGEGGYNEQFF. The variable domain in full, with the rest retrieved from reference TRBV28 and TRBJ2-1, is DVKVTQSSRYLVKRTGEKVFLECVQDMDHENMFWYRQDPGLGLRLIYFSYDVKMKEKGDIPEGYSVSREKKERFSLILESASTNQTSMYLCASSLSGEGGYNEQFFGPGTRLTVL.

This clonotype was recorded a few times. This chain connects TRBV20-1 to TRBJ2-7; 12 nucleotides align to TRBD2. The CDR3 loop spans 14 amino acids. The V gene's germline CDR1 is DFQATT and CDR2 SNEGSKA (reference sequence). V lost 5 bases to trimming and J lost 3 bases; unmatched junction nucleotides: 5. This CDR3 is CSAPRLAGVYEQYF. DNA of the CDR3: TGCAGTGCTCCCCGACTAGCGGGAGTCTACGAGCAGTACTTC.

This clonotype was detected many times. CDR3 region: CSVSPETQYF. CDR3 nucleotides: TGCAGCGTTAGCCCAGAGACCCAGTACTTC. The chain combines TRBV29-1 with TRBJ2-5, with D hard to call. V lost 5 bases and J lost 4, with 5 bases in between. The CDR3 totals 10 residues. Germline CDR1 reads SQVTM; CDR2 reads ANQGSEA.

There are a few counts of this clonotype. The rearrangement joins TRBV20-1 to TRBJ2-5, with TRBD2 matching over 10 bases. TRBJ2-1 explains the end of the DNA better; the J call may be wrong. Germline CDR1 DFQATT, CDR2 SNEGSKA (reference sequence). CDR3 size: 15 residues. CDR3 region: CSVRVASGSFNEQFF. The CDR3 nucleotides read TGCAGTGTCAGAGTAGCTAGCGGGAGCTTCAATGAGCAGTTCTTC.

This clonotype occurred many times. The chain links TRBV27 to TRBJ2-7; TRBD1 aligns across 10 bases. CDR1 is MNHEY and CDR2 is SMNVEV in the germline V gene (reference sequence). J was trimmed by 2 bases and V by 8 bases; bases with no gene match: 0. This CDR3 contains 12 residues. The CDR3 nucleotides read TGTGCCAGCGGGACAGGGGCCTACGAGCAGTACTTC. It yields the protein CASGTGAYEQYF.

This clonotype was detected a few times. One end of the junction is discordant with germline, which a read error may explain. J is TRBJ2-7 and V is TRBV7-7; 10 nucleotides match TRBD1. The CDR3 length is 13 residues. Germline V CDR1 and CDR2: SSHAT, FNYEAQ (reference sequence). The CDR3 spells CASSSDRGNEQYF. The CDR3, as DNA: TGTGCTAGCAGCTCGGACAGGGGGAATGAGCAGTACTTC.

This rearrangement joins TRBV4-1 to TRBJ2-2; D call uncertain. The CDR3 is 17 residues long. In germline, CDR1 is MGHRA, CDR2 YSYEKL. The V end was cut by 0 bases, the J end by 4 bases, with 15 bases between. The CDR3 region is CASSQELSTTSTGELFF. The CDR3 DNA sequence: TGCGCCAGCAGCCAAGAACTTTCGACCACGAGCACCGGGGAGCTGTTTTTT.

The CDR3 nucleotides read TGTGCCAGCAGCGTAGGTCTAGTCTCGAACATTCAGTACTTC. Protein product: CASSVGLVSNIQYF. The chain couples TRBV9 to TRBJ2-4; no clear D. This CDR3 spans 14 amino acids. Germline V gives CDR1 SGDLS, CDR2 YYNGEE. The V end lost 0 bases, the J end lost 7 bases, and 11 bases lay between the germline ends.